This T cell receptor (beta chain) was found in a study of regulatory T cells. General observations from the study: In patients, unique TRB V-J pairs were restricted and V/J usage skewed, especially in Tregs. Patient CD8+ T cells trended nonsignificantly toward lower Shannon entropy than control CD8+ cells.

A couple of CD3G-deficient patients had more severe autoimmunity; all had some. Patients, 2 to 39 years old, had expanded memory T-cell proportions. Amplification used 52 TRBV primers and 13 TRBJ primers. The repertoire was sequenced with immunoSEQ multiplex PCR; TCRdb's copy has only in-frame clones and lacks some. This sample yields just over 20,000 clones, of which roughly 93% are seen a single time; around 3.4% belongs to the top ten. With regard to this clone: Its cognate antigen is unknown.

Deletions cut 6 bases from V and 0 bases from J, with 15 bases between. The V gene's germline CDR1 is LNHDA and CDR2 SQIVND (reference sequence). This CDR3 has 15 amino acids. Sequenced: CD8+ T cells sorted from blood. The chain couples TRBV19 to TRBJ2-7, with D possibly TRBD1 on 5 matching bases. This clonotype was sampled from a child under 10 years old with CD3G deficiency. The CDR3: CASSQTVDSSYEQYF. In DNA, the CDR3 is TGTGCCAGTAGCCAGACAGTCGACAGCTCCTACGAGCAGTACTTC.